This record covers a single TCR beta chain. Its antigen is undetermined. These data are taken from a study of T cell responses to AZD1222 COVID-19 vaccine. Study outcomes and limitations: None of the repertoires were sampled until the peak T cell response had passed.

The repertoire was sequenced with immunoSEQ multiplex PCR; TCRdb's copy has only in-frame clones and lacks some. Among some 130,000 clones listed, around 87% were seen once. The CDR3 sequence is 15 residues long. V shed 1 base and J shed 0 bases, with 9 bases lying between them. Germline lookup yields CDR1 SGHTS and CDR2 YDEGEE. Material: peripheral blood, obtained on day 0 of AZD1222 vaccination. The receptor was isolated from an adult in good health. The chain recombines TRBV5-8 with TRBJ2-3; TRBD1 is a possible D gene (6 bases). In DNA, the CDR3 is TGTGCCAGCAGCTTGCCGGGACAAAGCACAGATACGCAGTATTTT. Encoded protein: CASSLPGQSTDTQYF.